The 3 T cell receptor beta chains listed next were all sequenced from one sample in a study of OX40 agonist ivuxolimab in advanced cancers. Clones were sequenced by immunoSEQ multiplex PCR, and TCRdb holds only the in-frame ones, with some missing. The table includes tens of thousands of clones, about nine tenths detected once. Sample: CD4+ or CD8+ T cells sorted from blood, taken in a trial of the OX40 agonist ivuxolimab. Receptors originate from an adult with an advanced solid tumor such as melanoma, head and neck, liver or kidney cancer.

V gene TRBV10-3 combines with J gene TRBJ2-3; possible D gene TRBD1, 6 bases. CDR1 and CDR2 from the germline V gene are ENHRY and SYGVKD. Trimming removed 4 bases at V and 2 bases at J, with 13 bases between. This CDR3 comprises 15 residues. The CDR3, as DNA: TGTGCCATCAGTGGGCTAGGGGGACCCACAGATACGCAGTATTTT. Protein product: CAISGLGGPTDTQYF.

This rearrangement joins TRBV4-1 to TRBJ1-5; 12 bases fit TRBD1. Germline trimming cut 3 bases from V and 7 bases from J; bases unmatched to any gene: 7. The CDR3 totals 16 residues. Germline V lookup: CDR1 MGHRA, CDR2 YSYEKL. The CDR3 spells CASSHERGTGGQPQHF. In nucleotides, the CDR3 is TGCGCCAGCAGCCATGAACGTGGGACAGGGGGCCAGCCCCAGCATTTT.

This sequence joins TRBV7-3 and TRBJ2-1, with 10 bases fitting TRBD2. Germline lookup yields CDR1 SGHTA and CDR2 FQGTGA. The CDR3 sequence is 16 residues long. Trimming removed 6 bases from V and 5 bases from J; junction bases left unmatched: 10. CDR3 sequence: CASRFDRTSGNNEQFF. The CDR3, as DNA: TGTGCCAGCAGGTTCGATAGGACTAGCGGTAACAATGAGCAGTTCTTC.